Listed here is a single TCR beta chain. Source study methods: Quantification of nucleated cells was approximated via reference gene primer amplification. Repertoires were generated with immunoSEQ multiplex PCR, while TCRdb's copy carries only in-frame clones and drops some. V, J and clone size reflect that table, while D and trimming were determined from the DNA. Seen here are around 97,000 clones, around nine tenths observed once, and the top ten hold about 3.2%. The data were obtained in a study of blood T cell repertoires in COVID-19. Study information: T cells, B-cell-depleted T cells, or PBMCs provided the cDNA or gDNA that served as material.

Germline values: CDR1 MNHEY, CDR2 SVGAGI. The V end was cut by 6 bases, the J end by 4 bases, with 6 bases between. The CDR3 is made up of 11 amino acids. The sample taken for sequencing was peripheral blood. The chain couples TRBV6-5 to TRBJ1-2, with no clear D. This TCR came from a human donor in a cohort sampled during active COVID-19. This CDR3 is CASSDTYGYTF. CDR3 coding DNA: TGTGCCAGCAGCGACACCTATGGCTACACCTTC.